The 2 T cell receptor beta chains reported below all come from one sample, sequenced in a study of shared clonotypes between healthy human individuals. Measured with immunoSEQ multiplex PCR; TCRdb has only the in-frame clones, and not every one. Among roughly 2.5 million clones listed, roughly 92% were seen once. The sample consisted of naive CD4+ T cells sorted from blood. Subset: CD45RA+ positively selected. Receptors originate from a man between 18 and 35 years old in good health.

This chain connects TRBV21-1 to TRBJ2-5; the table assigns TRBD1, which was not confirmed against the DNA. TRBV21-1 is deemed a pseudogene. The CDR3 totals 14 residues. The CDR3 region is CASSRRGDRGTQYF. The CDR3 bases are TGTGCCAGCAGCAGACGGGGGGACAGGGGGACCCAGTACTTC.

This chain connects TRBV6-1 to TRBJ1-5; D is unresolved. The CDR3 sequence is 13 residues long. V was shortened by 0 bases and J by 7 bases, with 7 bases between the two germline ends. CDR1 is MNHNS and CDR2 is SASEGT in the germline V gene. DNA for the CDR3: TGTGCCAGCAGTGAAGCGCTCAAACAGCCCCAGCATTTT. Amino acids: CASSEALKQPQHF.